This record looks at one TCR beta chain sequence and its context. What antigen it recognizes has not been identified. It has no much larger one-base neighbor in the sample; base qualities were not kept. The germline V gene sets CDR1 to SGHNT and CDR2 to YENEEA. The CDR3 contains 15 residues, cysteine and phenylalanine counted. The only DNA kept is the CDR3, 45 bases in frame from the first base. V lost 0 bases and J lost 4 bases; the stretch between them is 10 bases long. The CDR3 regions of human TCRbeta chains were subjected to immunosequencing. The original pipeline was this. Repertoire TCRs were matched against a reference library of SARS-CoV-2-specific TCRs generated with the MIRA antigen-specificity platform. Breadth meant the fraction of unique TCRs that were SARS-CoV-2-associated, whereas depth meant the fraction of total T cells that were SARS-CoV-2-associated. Each spike-specific TCR was assigned to its reactive spike region and to a CD4 or CD8 class using the MIRA data. Log10-transformed breadth and depth values were compared by one-way ANOVA with Sidak's multiple comparisons tests. What TCRdb holds here is the immuneACCESS table cut down to in-frame rearrangements. Part of the clones is not present; checked against another copy, under half of the missing clones reflect an unresolved V gene, and the others are unexplained. The V and J calls and clone size are taken from that table; D and trimming were inferred from the DNA. The sample yields nearly 100,000 clones; roughly 90% were counted once. In total, the top ten clones hold less than 3.5% of the sample.

Explained via the paper, the time point label denotes: baseline before first vaccination. The vaccinee samples were drawn from two UK trials, COV001 and COV002, one of which was a single-blind randomized controlled phase 2/3 trial testing AZD1222 (ChAdOx1 nCoV-19) in healthy adults. Trial participant PBMC samples were collected at day 0 and day 28 after the second dose for TCRbeta chain sequencing. These data are taken from a study of T cell responses to AZD1222 COVID-19 vaccine (dated by TCRdb to the early 2020s). Study-wide context: AZD1222 recipients whose second dose came at about 4 weeks and those whose second dose came at about 12 weeks were combined into one group, since spike-specific TCR depth and breadth did not differ between the two schedules. A total of roughly 240 trial participants underwent TCR sequencing, of whom roughly 210 received two doses of AZD1222 and roughly 25 received two doses of the MenACWY control vaccine. Trial participants were enrolled into age subgroups of 18-55, 56-69 and 70-plus years, which contained around 140, 26 and 57 TCR-sequenced participants, respectively. Results the study describes overall, beyond this receptor: Nearly half of unique spike-specific TCRs reportedly recognized epitopes outside regions mutated in the B.1.351 and B.1.1.7 variants. Conclusions about previously exposed vaccinees are limited, since just 5 or 6 AZD1222 recipients were seropositive for SARS-CoV-2 at baseline. No day 14 peak-response samples were available, so repertoires were characterized only after the peak T cell response. After two AZD1222 doses, spike-specific TCR breadth and depth were significantly higher than at day 0 and than in MenACWY recipients. Participants were mostly white British, with more females than males. The authors suggested clonal diversity may have been underestimated. The 56-69-year group was small, and its depth increase did not reach significance, likely because of low power. Vaccine-associated CD4 TCRs spanned the whole spike protein, with dominant responses in regions 160-218 and 743-854.

The material was peripheral blood, obtained on day 0 of AZD1222 vaccination. The receptor chain draws on TRBV11-3 and TRBJ1-3; the D segment cannot be called with confidence. This TCR derives from an adult in good health. The DNA sequence follows: TGTGCCAGCAGCTTAGATTCGGGAGCCGGAAACACCATATATTTT. It encodes CASSLDSGAGNTIYF.